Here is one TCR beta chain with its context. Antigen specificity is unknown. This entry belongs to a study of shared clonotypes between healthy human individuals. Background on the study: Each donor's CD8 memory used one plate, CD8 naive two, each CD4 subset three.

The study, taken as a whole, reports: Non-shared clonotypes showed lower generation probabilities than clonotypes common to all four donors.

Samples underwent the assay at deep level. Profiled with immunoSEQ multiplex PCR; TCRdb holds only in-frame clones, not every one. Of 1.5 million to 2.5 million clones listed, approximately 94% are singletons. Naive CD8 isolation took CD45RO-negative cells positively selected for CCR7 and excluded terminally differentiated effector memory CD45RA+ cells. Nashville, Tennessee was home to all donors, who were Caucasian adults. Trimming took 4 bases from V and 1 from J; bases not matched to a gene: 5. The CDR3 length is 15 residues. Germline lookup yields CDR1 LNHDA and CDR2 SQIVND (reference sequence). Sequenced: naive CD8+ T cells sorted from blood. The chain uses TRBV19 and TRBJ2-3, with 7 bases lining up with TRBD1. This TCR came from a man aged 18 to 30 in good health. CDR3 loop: CASSTQGVGTDTQYF. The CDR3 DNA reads TGTGCCAGTAGTACCCAGGGGGTTGGCACAGATACGCAGTATTTT.